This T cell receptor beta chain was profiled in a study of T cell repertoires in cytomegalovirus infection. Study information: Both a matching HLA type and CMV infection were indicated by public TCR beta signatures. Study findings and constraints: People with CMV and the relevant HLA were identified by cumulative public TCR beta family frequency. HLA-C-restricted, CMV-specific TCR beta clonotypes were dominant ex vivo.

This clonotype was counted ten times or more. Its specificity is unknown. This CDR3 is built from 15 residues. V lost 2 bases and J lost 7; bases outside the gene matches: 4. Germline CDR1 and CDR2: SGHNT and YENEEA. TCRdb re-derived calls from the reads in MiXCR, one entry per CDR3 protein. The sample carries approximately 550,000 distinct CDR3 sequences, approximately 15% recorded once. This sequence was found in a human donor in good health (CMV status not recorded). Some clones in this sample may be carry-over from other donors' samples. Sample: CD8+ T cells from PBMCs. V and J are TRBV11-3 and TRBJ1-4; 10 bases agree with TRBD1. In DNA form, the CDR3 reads TGTGCCAGCAGCTTAACGGACAGGGGGGTTGAAAAACTGTTTTTT. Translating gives CASSLTDRGVEKLFF.